This T cell receptor beta chain comes out of a study of shared clonotypes between healthy human individuals. Regarding the study as a whole: Measured sharing among donors was expected to vary with sequencing depth. Despite large depth, sorted-subset datasets appeared incompletely sequenced. Non-shared clonotypes had lower generation probabilities than clonotypes shared by all four sorted-subset donors. Naive subsets usually exceeded memory subsets in estimated richness.

Profiling relied on immunoSEQ multiplex PCR, and the TCRdb table lists in-frame clones only, not all of them. The table lists approximately 530,000 clones, approximately 95% of them singletons. To note about this clone: The antigen remains unidentified.

V shed 7 bases and J shed 0 bases, with 11 bases lying between them. The CDR3 is made up of 13 amino acids. The germline V gene encodes CDR1 SGHRS and CDR2 YFSETQ. This TCR came from a woman in her 30s in good health. The sequencing input was naive CD4+ T cells sorted from blood. Regarding subset: CD45RA+ positively selected. V usage is TRBV5-1 and J usage is TRBJ2-7; D is uncertain. The CDR3 loop is CASGAGGSYEQYF. The CDR3 nucleotides are TGCGCCAGCGGCGCAGGTGGCTCCTACGAGCAGTACTTC. Using reference TRBV5-1 and TRBJ2-7 for the parts outside the CDR3, the full variable domain is KAGVTQTPRYLIKTRGQQVTLSCSPISGHRSVSWYQQTPGQGLQFLFEYFSETQRNKGNFPGRFSGRQFSNSRSEMNVSTLELGDSALYLCASGAGGSYEQYFGPGTRLTVT.